These T cell receptor beta chains were read from a single sample in a study of T cells in Graves' hyperthyroidism and ophthalmopathy. Each CDR3 protein is one row after TCRdb ran MiXCR on the multiplex PCR reads. The sample records roughly 570,000 distinct CDR3 sequences, around a sixth being singletons. The specimen was blood. Receptor source: a woman aged 30 to 39 with Graves' hyperthyroidism. CDR3s include the opening cysteine and the closing phenylalanine or tryptophan. D genes are given only for firm matches. The size field is filled for only some rows; it gives once, few, many or a size class.

clone_size,d_call,j_call,v_call,cdr3_nt,cdr3_aa
.,TRBD2,TRBJ2-3,TRBV3-1,TGTGCCAGCAGCCACCTACTAGCGGGAGGACAAACAAACACAGATACGCAGTATTTT,CASSHLLAGGQTNTDTQYF
few,.,TRBJ1-2,TRBV19,TGTGCCAGTAGATTGAAGGACGAAGACTATGGCTACACCTTC,CASRLKDEDYGYTF
.,.,TRBJ2-3,TRBV3-1,TGTGCCAGCAGCCCGATGCTAGCAGGGGCTACAGATACGCAGTATTTT,CASSPMLAGATDTQYF
few,.,TRBJ2-5,TRBV12-3/TRBV12-4,TGTGCCAGCAGTTTAGAGCGCGGACTAACCCAGTACTTC,CASSLERGLTQYF
few,.,TRBJ2-7,TRBV7-2,TGTGCCAGCAGCTTAGCGCACAGTACCTACGAGCAGTACTTC,CASSLAHSTYEQYF
.,.,TRBJ2-2,TRBV28,TGTGCCAGCAGTCTAGAGAACCCCGGGGAGCTGTTTTTT,CASSLENPGELFF
many,.,TRBJ2-7,TRBV6-1,TGTGCCAGCACCATCGGACGGTGGAGCTCCTACGAGCAGTACTTC,CASTIGRWSSYEQYF
.,.,TRBJ2-1,TRBV20-1,TGCAGTGCTAGTTACTACAACAATGAGCAGTTCTTC,CSASYYNNEQFF
.,TRBD1,TRBJ2-7,TRBV15,TGTGCCACCAGCCCCGAGGGACAGACTTACGAGCAGTACTTC,CATSPEGQTYEQYF
.,TRBD2,TRBJ2-5,TRBV6-2/TRBV6-3,TGTGCCAGCAGTTGGATTCCCCCCGTCGGGCGGGGGGGAGAGACCCAGTACTTC,CASSWIPPVGRGGETQYF
many,.,TRBJ2-1,TRBV11-2,TGTGCCAGCAGCTTAGATACCCTATATGAGCAGTTCTTC,CASSLDTLYEQFF
few,.,TRBJ1-3,TRBV7-9,TGTGCCAGCAGCCCCCCCCGGGGAAACACCATATATTTT,CASSPPRGNTIYF
many,TRBD1,TRBJ2-7,TRBV27,TGTGCCAGCAGTTCTCTGACAGGGATGTCCTACGAGCAGTACTTC,CASSSLTGMSYEQYF
.,.,TRBJ1-2,TRBV24-1,TGTGCCACCAGTGAGGGGGACTTCTATGGCTACACCTTC,CATSEGDFYGYTF
many,.,TRBJ2-1,TRBV18,TGTGCCAGCTCACCAGGGGGACTCCACTACAATGAGCAGTTCTTC,CASSPGGLHYNEQFF
.,TRBD1,TRBJ1-1,TRBV7-9,TGTGCCAGCAGCTTGGGGTTGCGAGGGGGCGGCGTGGCTTTCTTT,CASSLGLRGGGVAFF
.,.,TRBJ1-4,TRBV6-6,TGTGCCAGCAGTTACGAGGGTGAAAAACTGTTTTTT,CASSYEGEKLFF
few,TRBD2,TRBJ2-1,TRBV5-4,TGTGCCAGCAGCCACGAAACTAGCGTCGAGCAGTTCTTC,CASSHETSVEQFF
many,TRBD1,TRBJ2-2,TRBV12-3/TRBV12-4,TGTGCCAGCAGTTTTGGGACAGGGGATGACGGGGAGCTGTTTTTT,CASSFGTGDDGELFF
.,TRBD2,TRBJ2-3,TRBV7-9,TGTGCCAGCAGCTTTGAGGGACTAGCGGGAGTGGATACGCAGTATTTT,CASSFEGLAGVDTQYF
.,.,TRBJ2-2,TRBV24-1,TGTGCCACCAGTGACAGAGGGCCCGGGGAGCTGTTTTTT,CATSDRGPGELFF
few,.,TRBJ1-3,TRBV6-5,TGTGCCAGCAGTTACTTGGCCGACTCTGGAAACACCATATATTTT,CASSYLADSGNTIYF
many,.,TRBJ2-7,TRBV13,TGTGCCAGCAGCTTAAGTCTAACCTACGAGCAGTACTTC,CASSLSLTYEQYF
.,TRBD2,TRBJ2-3,TRBV24-1,TGTGCCACCAGTGGACCTAGCGGTCTTTCAGTAGATACGCAGTATTTT,CATSGPSGLSVDTQYF
.,.,TRBJ2-3,TRBV29-1,TGCAGCGTTCTGGTTACGGGAGCAGATACGCAGTATTTT,CSVLVTGADTQYF
many,.,TRBJ1-1,TRBV20-1,TGCAGTGCATTCCACACTACAGAGAACACTGAAGCTTTCTTT,CSAFHTTENTEAFF
many,.,TRBJ2-7,TRBV12-3/TRBV12-4,TGTGCCAGCAGTTTACCCGCAAGCTACGAGCAGTACTTC,CASSLPASYEQYF
.,.,TRBJ2-1,TRBV27,TGTGCCAGCAGTTGGGAACAGGGCCGCTCCTACAATGAGCAGTTCTTC,CASSWEQGRSYNEQFF
.,TRBD2,TRBJ2-1,TRBV20-1,TGCAGTGCGACGAGCGGGGTAGACAATGAGCAGTTCTTC,CSATSGVDNEQFF
many,.,TRBJ2-1,TRBV7-8,TGTGCCAGCAGCTTATTCTCGGGAGTTGAGCAGTTCTTC,CASSLFSGVEQFF
few,TRBD2,TRBJ2-4,TRBV2,TGTGCCAGCAGGGGGACTAGCGGGAATAGTATTCAGTACTTC,CASRGTSGNSIQYF
.,.,TRBJ2-1,TRBV10-3,TGTGCCATCAGTGAGGAGGGCGCCCGGGAAGGCGCCTACAATGAGCAGTTCTTC,CAISEEGAREGAYNEQFF
many,TRBD1,TRBJ2-7,TRBV28,TGTGCCAGCAGGGGGACAGACTCCTACGAGCAGTACTTC,CASRGTDSYEQYF
few,.,TRBJ2-5,TRBV24-1,TGTGCCACCAGTGATTGGACAGATCAAGAGACCCAGTACTTC,CATSDWTDQETQYF
many,TRBD1,TRBJ2-3,TRBV24-1,TGTGCCACCAGTGATCCTATACAGGGGAAGTCAGATACGCAGTATTTT,CATSDPIQGKSDTQYF
many,.,TRBJ1-5,TRBV5-6,TGTGCCAGCAGCCGACTAGACTCTAATCAGCCCCAGCATTTT,CASSRLDSNQPQHF
many,.,TRBJ1-1,TRBV20-1,TGCAGTGCCCCGGGGGGTCCGGGCTGGACTGAAGCTTTCTTT,CSAPGGPGWTEAFF